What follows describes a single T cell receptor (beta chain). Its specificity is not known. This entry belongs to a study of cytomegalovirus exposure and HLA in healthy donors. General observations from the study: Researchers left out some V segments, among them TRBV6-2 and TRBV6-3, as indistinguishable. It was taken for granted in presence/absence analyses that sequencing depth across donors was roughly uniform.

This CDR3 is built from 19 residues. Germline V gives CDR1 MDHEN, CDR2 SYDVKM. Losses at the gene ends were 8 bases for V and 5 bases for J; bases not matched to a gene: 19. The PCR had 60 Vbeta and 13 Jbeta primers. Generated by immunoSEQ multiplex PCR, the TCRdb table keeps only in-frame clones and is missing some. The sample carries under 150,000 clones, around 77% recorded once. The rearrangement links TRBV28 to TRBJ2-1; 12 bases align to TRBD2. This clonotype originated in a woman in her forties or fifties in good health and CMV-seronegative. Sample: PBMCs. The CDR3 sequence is CASGAVGRGTSGSHNEQFF. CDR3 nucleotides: TGTGCCAGCGGGGCAGTCGGACGAGGGACTAGCGGGTCCCACAATGAGCAGTTCTTC.